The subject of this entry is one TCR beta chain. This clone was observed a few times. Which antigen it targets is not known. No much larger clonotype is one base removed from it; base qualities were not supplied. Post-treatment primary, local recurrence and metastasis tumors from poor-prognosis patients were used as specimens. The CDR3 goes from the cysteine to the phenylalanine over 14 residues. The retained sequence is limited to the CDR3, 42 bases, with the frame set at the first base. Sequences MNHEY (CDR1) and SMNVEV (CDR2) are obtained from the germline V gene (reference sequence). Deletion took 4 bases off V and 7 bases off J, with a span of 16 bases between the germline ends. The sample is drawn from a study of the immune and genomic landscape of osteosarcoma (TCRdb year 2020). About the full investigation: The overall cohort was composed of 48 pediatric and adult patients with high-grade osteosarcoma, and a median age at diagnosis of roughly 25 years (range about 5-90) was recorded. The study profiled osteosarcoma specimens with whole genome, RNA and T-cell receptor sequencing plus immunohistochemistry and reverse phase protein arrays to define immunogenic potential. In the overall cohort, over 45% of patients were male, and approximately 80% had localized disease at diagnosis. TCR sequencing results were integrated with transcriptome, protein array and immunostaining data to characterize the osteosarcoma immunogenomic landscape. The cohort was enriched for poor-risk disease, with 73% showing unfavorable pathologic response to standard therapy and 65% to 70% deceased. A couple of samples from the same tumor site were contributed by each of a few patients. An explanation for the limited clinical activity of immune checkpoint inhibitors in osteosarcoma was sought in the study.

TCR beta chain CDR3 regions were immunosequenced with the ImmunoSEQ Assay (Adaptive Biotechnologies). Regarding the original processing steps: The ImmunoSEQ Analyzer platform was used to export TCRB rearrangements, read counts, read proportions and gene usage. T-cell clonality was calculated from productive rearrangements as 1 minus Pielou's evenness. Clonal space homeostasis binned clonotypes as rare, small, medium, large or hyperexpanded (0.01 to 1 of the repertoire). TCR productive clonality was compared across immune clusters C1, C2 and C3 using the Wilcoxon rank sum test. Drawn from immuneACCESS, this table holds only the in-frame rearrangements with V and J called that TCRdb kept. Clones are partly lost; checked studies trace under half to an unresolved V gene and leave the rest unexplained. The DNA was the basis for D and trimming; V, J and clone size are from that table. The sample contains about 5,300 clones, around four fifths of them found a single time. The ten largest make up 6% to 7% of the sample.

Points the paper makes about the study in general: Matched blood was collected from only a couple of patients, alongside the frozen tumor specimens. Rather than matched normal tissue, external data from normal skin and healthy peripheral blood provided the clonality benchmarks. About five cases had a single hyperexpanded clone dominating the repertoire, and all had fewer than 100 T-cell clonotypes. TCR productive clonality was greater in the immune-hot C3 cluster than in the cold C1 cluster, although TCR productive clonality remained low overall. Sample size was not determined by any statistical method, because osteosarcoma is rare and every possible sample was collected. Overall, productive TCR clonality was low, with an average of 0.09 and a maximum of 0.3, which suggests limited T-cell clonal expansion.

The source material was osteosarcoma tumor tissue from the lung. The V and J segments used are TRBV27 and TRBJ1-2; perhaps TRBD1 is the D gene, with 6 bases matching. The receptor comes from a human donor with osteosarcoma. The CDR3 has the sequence CASSSRGRWGGYTF. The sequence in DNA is TGTGCCAGCAGTTCCAGGGGCCGCTGGGGTGGCTACACCTTC.